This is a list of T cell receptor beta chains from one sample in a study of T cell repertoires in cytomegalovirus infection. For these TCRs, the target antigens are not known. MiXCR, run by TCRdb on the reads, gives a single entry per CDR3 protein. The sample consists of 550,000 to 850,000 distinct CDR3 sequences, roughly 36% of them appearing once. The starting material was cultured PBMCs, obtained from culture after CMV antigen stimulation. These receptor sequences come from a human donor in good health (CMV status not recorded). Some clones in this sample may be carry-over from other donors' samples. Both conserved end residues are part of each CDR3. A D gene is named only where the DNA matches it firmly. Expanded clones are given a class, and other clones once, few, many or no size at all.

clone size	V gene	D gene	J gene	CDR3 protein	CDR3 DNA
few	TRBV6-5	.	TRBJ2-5	CASSYRLQGGETQYF	TGTGCCAGCAGTTACCGATTACAGGGAGGAGAGACCCAGTACTTC
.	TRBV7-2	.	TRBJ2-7	CASSLFTSGYSYEQYF	TGTGCCAGCAGCTTATTTACTTCCGGGTACTCCTACGAGCAGTACTTC
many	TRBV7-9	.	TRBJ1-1	CASEGRSTEAFF	TGTGCCAGCGAGGGACGTAGCACTGAAGCTTTCTTT
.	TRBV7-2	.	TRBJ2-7	CASSQGGWRREQYF	TGTGCCAGCAGCCAAGGAGGGTGGCGCCGCGAGCAGTACTTC
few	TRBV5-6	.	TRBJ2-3	CASSLPGWGSDTQYF	TGTGCCAGCAGCTTGCCAGGGTGGGGATCAGATACGCAGTATTTT
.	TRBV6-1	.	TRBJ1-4	CASSERIGPLVEKLFF	TGTGCCAGCAGTGAACGTATAGGGCCCCTAGTTGAAAAACTGTTTTTT
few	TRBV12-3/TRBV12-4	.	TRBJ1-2	CASSYAYSYGYTF	TGTGCCAGCAGTTATGCTTATTCCTATGGCTACACCTTC
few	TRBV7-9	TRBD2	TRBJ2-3	CASSSRGGTGSSTDTQYF	TGTGCCAGCAGCTCACGCGGGGGAACGGGGTCTAGCACAGATACGCAGTATTTT
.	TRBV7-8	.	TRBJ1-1	CASSSVRTWMNTEAFF	TGTGCCAGCAGCTCGGTCCGGACGTGGATGAACACTGAAGCTTTCTTT
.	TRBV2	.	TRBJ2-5	CASSNPAQETQYF	TGTGCCAGCAGTAACCCGGCTCAAGAGACCCAGTACTTC
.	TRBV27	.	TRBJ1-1	CASRYLRQRYF	TGTGCCAGCAGGTATCTCAGACAGCGGTATTTT
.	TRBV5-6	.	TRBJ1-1	CASSWGWGNTEAFF	TGTGCCAGCAGCTGGGGATGGGGGAACACTGAAGCTTTCTTT
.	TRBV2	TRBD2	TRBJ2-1	CATKAGGGSYNEQFF	TGTGCCACCAAGGCGGGAGGAGGCTCCTACAATGAGCAGTTCTTC
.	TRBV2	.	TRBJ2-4	CASSGGDSLNIQYF	TGTGCCAGCAGTGGGGGGGACTCTCTAAACATTCAGTACTTC
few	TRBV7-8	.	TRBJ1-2	CASSPTGRDYGYTF	TGTGCCAGCAGCCCAACAGGGAGAGACTATGGCTACACCTTC
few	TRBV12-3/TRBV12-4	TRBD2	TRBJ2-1	CASRAGTRQFF	TGTGCCAGCAGGGCCGGGACTAGGCAGTTCTTC
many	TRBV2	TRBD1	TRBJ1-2	CASSDAGGAIYGYTF	TGTGCCAGCAGTGACGCAGGGGGGGCAATCTATGGCTACACCTTC